Shown below are 27 T cell receptor beta chains from a single sample sequenced in a study of neoadjuvant anti-PD-1 for oral cavity cancer. Here immunoSEQ multiplex PCR was the method, and the copy in TCRdb shows in-frame clones only, minus some. The sample lists 80,000 to 95,000 clones, approximately 84% occurring once. The material sequenced was PBMCs, taken before nivolumab (anti-PD-1) treatment. These receptors were collected from a person aged 35-79 years with oral cavity squamous cell carcinoma.

The J gene is TRBJ1-5, the V gene TRBV5-6; D is unclear. The CDR3 runs 16 residues. Germline values: CDR1 SGHDT, CDR2 YYEEEE. V dropped 3 bases and J dropped 0 bases, with 13 bases sitting between them. The CDR3 nucleotides are TGTGCCAGCAGCTCGTACAGTACACCTAGCAATCAGCCCCAGCATTTT. It encodes CASSSYSTPSNQPQHF.

The chain carries TRBV15 and TRBJ2-7, with D perhaps matching TRBD2 (6 bases). Trimming left V 3 bases short and J 0 bases short, with 9 bases between. Germline CDR1 LNHNV, CDR2 YYDKDF (reference sequence). There are 14 residues in the CDR3. The CDR3 loop reads CATSSVGGSYEQYF. DNA of the CDR3: TGTGCCACCAGCAGCGTGGGGGGCTCCTACGAGCAGTACTTC.

The V and J genes are TRBV5-6 and TRBJ2-7; tentative D call: TRBD1 (6 bases). From germline, CDR1 is SGHDT and CDR2 YYEEEE. There are 11 residues in the CDR3. Between the trimmed V and J ends, which lost 1 base and 7 bases, there was a span of 6 bases. In DNA, the CDR3 is TGTGCCAGCAGCTTGCAGGGGGAGCAGTACTTC. Its protein product is CASSLQGEQYF.

The chain couples TRBV27 to TRBJ2-7, with 10 bases that match TRBD1. Germline CDR1 MNHEY, CDR2 SMNVEV (reference sequence). The CDR3 length is 14 residues. Trimming took 6 bases from V and 4 from J; bases not matched to a gene: 6. CDR3 nucleotide sequence: TGTGCCAGCAGCCTGACAGGGGGCCCATACGAGCAGTACTTC. Translation gives CASSLTGGPYEQYF.

CDR3: CAWSAGQGPSGANVLTF. In DNA, the CDR3 is TGTGCCTGGAGTGCGGGACAAGGCCCGTCTGGGGCCAACGTCCTGACTTTC. The chain is built from TRBV30 and TRBJ2-6, with D possibly TRBD1 on 6 matching bases. With 1 base removed from V and 1 base from J, the gap between germline ends came to 14 bases. Germline CDR1 is GTSNPN and CDR2 is SVGIG (reference sequence). CDR3 size: 17 residues.

The CDR3 coding sequence is TGTGCCAGCAGTTCTCCCCGGGACAGGGATCGGGAGACCCAGTACTTC. Translated, it gives CASSSPRDRDRETQYF. V is TRBV6-5 and J is TRBJ2-5, with 9 bases aligning to TRBD1. The CDR3 has 16 amino acids. With 4 bases clipped from V and 5 bases from J, the junction kept 11 bases outside the gene matches. Germline lookup yields CDR1 MNHEY and CDR2 SVGAGI.

The chain recombines TRBV9 with TRBJ2-6; D not certain. Germline CDR1 is SGDLS and CDR2 is YYNGEE. The CDR3 loop spans 16 amino acids. With 0 bases removed from V and 0 bases from J, the gap between germline ends came to 7 bases. CDR3 nucleotides: TGTGCCAGCAGCGTAGAATTTGTCTCTGGGGCCAACGTCCTGACTTTC. Protein product: CASSVEFVSGANVLTF. Using reference TRBV9 and TRBJ2-6 for the parts outside the CDR3, the full variable domain is DSGVTQTPKHLITATGQRVTLRCSPRSGDLSVYWYQQSLDQGLQFLIQYYNGEERAKGNILERFSAQQFPDLHSELNLSSLELGDSALYFCASSVEFVSGANVLTFGAGSRLTVL.

The gene calls are TRBV4-2 and TRBJ2-7; TRBD2 aligns across 9 bases. Looked up from germline, CDR1 is LGHNA and CDR2 is YNFKEQ. The CDR3 runs 15 residues. Trimming at V came to 0 bases and at J to 2 bases, leaving 2 bases not matched to a gene. The CDR3 coding sequence is TGTGCCAGCAGCCAAGATGTAGCGGGAGCCTACGAGCAGTACTTC. This sequence encodes CASSQDVAGAYEQYF.

In its sample, this clone was seen a few times. The chain combines TRBV29-1 with TRBJ2-7; 12 nucleotides agree with TRBD2. Losses at the gene ends were 6 bases for V and 4 bases for J; bases not matched to a gene: 16. CDR1 is SQVTM, CDR2 ANQGSEA, per germline. The CDR3 is 17 amino acids. CDR3 protein: CSVGQGLAGGVPYEQYF. CDR3 nucleotide sequence: TGCAGCGTCGGACAGGGCCTAGCGGGAGGGGTTCCTTACGAGCAGTACTTC.

The chain is built from TRBV10-3 and TRBJ2-3; 11 bases match TRBD1. There are 15 residues in the CDR3. Germline assignment: CDR1 ENHRY and CDR2 SYGVKD. Trimming cost V 8 bases and J 5 bases; bases outside gene matches: 9. CDR3 coding DNA: TGTGCCATCTCGGGGACAGGGGGAAGTGGAGATACGCAGTATTTT. Amino acids: CAISGTGGSGDTQYF.

The chain recombines TRBV30 with TRBJ1-5; D is perhaps TRBD1 (5 bases). Germline assignment: CDR1 GTSNPN and CDR2 SVGIG (reference sequence). Between the trimmed V and J ends, which lost 1 base and 9 bases, there was a span of 19 bases. The CDR3 extends over 15 amino acids. DNA of the CDR3: TGTGCCTGGAGTGATGCCGGGACCACAATCCGGCCCCAGCATTTT. Translating it yields CAWSDAGTTIRPQHF.

The chain is built from TRBV2 and TRBJ2-1; D not resolved. Germline CDR1 and CDR2: SNHLY and FYNNEI. The CDR3 covers 11 residues. V shed 4 bases and J shed 4 bases, with 2 bases lying between them. CDR3 region: CASSGYNEQFF. The CDR3 nucleotides read TGTGCCAGCAGTGGATACAATGAGCAGTTCTTC.

Only one count was recorded for this clone. The chain is built from TRBV5-1 and TRBJ2-3; D remains ambiguous. Trimming removed 0 bases at V and 6 bases at J, with 11 bases between. The CDR3 covers 14 residues. Germline values: CDR1 SGHRS, CDR2 YFSETQ. Here the CDR3 reads CASSLGPGVDTQYF. CDR3 sequence (DNA): TGCGCCAGCAGCTTGGGACCGGGCGTGGATACGCAGTATTTT.

The gene calls are TRBV30 and TRBJ2-4; D unresolved. The ends were cut back, 8 bases at V and 8 bases at J, with 19 bases in the middle. Germline V gene lookup returns CDR1 GTSNPN and CDR2 SVGIG (reference sequence). The CDR3 length is 13 residues. The CDR3 reads CATVTDGRDIQYF. Written as DNA, the CDR3 is TGTGCCACGGTTACCGACGGGCGTGACATTCAGTACTTC.

J is TRBJ1-5 and V is TRBV6-6; D gene unclear. There are 15 residues in the CDR3. V gave up 2 bases and J gave up 0 bases, with 8 bases separating them. Germline V gene lookup returns CDR1 MNHNY and CDR2 SVGAGI (reference sequence). CDR3 amino acids: CASSYQQTSNQPQHF. CDR3 coding DNA: TGTGCCAGCAGTTACCAGCAAACTAGCAATCAGCCCCAGCATTTT.

Here the CDR3 reads CASSQDPGLGEKLFF. Written as DNA, the CDR3 is TGCGCCAGCAGCCAAGACCCGGGGCTGGGGGAAAAACTGTTTTTT. The chain has TRBV4-1 and TRBJ1-4; perhaps TRBD1 as D (5 bases). Germline V gene sequence: CDR1 MGHRA, CDR2 YSYEKL. This CDR3 has 15 residues. The V end was cut by 0 bases, the J end by 8 bases, with 13 bases between.

This clone appeared a few times. The rearrangement joins TRBV6-6 to TRBJ2-2, with 10 bases identical to TRBD2. The CDR3 contains 15 residues. The ends lost 10 bases at V and 6 bases at J; junction bases unmatched: 11. Germline V gene data show CDR1 as MNHNY and CDR2 as SVGAGI (reference sequence). CDR3 coding DNA: TGTGCCACCGGCGGGCTAGCGGGAGTAGCCGGGGAGCTGTTTTTT. Residues: CATGGLAGVAGELFF.

J is TRBJ1-5 and V is TRBV25-1; TRBD1 matches 8 bases. V shed 4 bases, J shed 7 bases, and the junction held 6 bases outside the gene matches. CDR1 is MGHDK and CDR2 is SYGVNS in the germline V gene. The CDR3 runs to 14 residues. CDR3 in DNA: TGTGCCAGCAGTGGCCAGGGGGCAGGGCAGCCCCAGCATTTT. Translated: CASSGQGAGQPQHF. The whole variable domain, remainder taken from reference TRBV25-1 and TRBJ1-5, is EADIYQTPRYLVIGTGKKITLECSQTMGHDKMYWYQQDPGMELHLIHYSYGVNSTEKGDLSSESTVSRIRTEHFPLTLESARPSHTSQYLCASSGQGAGQPQHFGDGTRLSIL.

This clone was counted a few times. This chain uses TRBV27 with TRBJ2-7; the match to TRBD1 covers 9 bases. CDR1 is MNHEY and CDR2 is SMNVEV in the germline V gene (reference sequence). With V trimmed by 10 bases and J by 0 bases, 13 bases remained unmatched. The CDR3 is 16 amino acids. The DNA for the CDR3 is TGTGCCACCCGGGACAGGGCCCCCACAAGCTCCTACGAGCAGTACTTC. Translating gives CATRDRAPTSSYEQYF.

The chain couples TRBV5-1 to TRBJ2-2, with 11 bases lining up with TRBD2. Germline V lookup: CDR1 SGHRS, CDR2 YFSETQ. Trimming at V came to 3 bases and at J to 6 bases, leaving 7 bases not matched to a gene. The CDR3 covers 16 residues. The CDR3 protein is CASSSQLAGASGELFF. The CDR3, as DNA: TGCGCCAGCAGCTCGCAACTAGCGGGAGCATCCGGGGAGCTGTTTTTT.

V and J are TRBV11-1 and TRBJ2-5; D not resolved. The CDR3 extends over 10 amino acids. Germline-derived CDR1 and CDR2 are SGHAT and FQDESV (reference sequence). The V end lost 5 bases, the J end lost 4 bases, and 2 bases lay between the germline ends. The CDR3 loop is CASSGETQYF. The DNA of the CDR3 is TGTGCCAGCAGCGGAGAGACCCAGTACTTC.

The chain carries TRBV6-1 and TRBJ2-1, with no clear D. CDR3 length equals 11 residues. V lost 1 base to trimming and J lost 15 bases, with 10 bases between them. The germline V gene has CDR1 MNHNS and CDR2 SASEGT. The CDR3 region is CASSEGINTFF. The DNA for the CDR3 is TGTGCCAGCAGTGAAGGGATTAATACGTTCTTC.

A single count supports this clone. The chain recombines TRBV7-9 with TRBJ2-7, with 11 bases fitting TRBD2. In germline, CDR1 is SEHNR, CDR2 FQNEAQ (reference sequence). This CDR3 has 15 residues. J gave up 3 bases and V 7 bases, and 8 bases lay outside the gene matches. Here the CDR3 DNA reads TGTGCCAGCACTAGAGTCGGGACTAGCGGCTACGAGCAGTACTTC. Protein: CASTRVGTSGYEQYF.

Ten or more counts support this clone. The chain recombines TRBV25-1 with TRBJ1-5, with D uncertain. Trimming shortened V by 3 bases and J by 2 bases, and 8 bases separated the two germline ends. The CDR3 has 14 amino acids. From germline, CDR1 is MGHDK and CDR2 SYGVNS. The CDR3: CASSEAGGNQPQHF. The CDR3 coding sequence is TGTGCCAGCAGTGAGGCAGGTGGCAATCAGCCCCAGCATTTT.

This chain links TRBV5-1 with TRBJ2-1; a possible D gene is TRBD2 (5 bases). The germline CDR1 and CDR2 sequences are SGHRS and YFSETQ. V gave up 3 bases and J gave up 1 base, with 17 bases separating them. The CDR3 is made up of 17 amino acids. The CDR3 coding sequence is TGCGCCAGCAGCTCCCAGCCGGATACTAGGTCCTACAATGAGCAGTTCTTC. Translating gives CASSSQPDTRSYNEQFF.

The chain recombines TRBV2 with TRBJ2-2; D gene uncertain. Trimming pared 4 bases from V and 2 bases from J, leaving 5 bases between. The germline V gene encodes CDR1 SNHLY and CDR2 FYNNEI. This CDR3 has 13 residues. CDR3 protein: CASSGLNTGELFF. The DNA of the CDR3 is TGTGCCAGCAGTGGACTCAACACCGGGGAGCTGTTTTTT.

This rearrangement joins TRBV19 to TRBJ1-5; D possibly corresponds to TRBD1 (6 bases). This CDR3 is 13 amino acids long. The V gene lost 7 bases and the J gene lost 4 bases, with 11 bases spanning the gap. The germline CDR1 and CDR2 sequences are LNHDA and SQIVND (reference sequence). For the CDR3, the DNA is TGTGCCAGTACCGAAACAGGGAATCAGCCCCAGCATTTT. This sequence encodes CASTETGNQPQHF. Full variable domain (rest looked up from reference TRBV19 and TRBJ1-5): DGGITQSPKYLFRKEGQNVTLSCEQNLNHDAMYWYRQDPGQGLRLIYYSQIVNDFQKGDIAEGYSVSREKKESFPLTVTSAQKNPTAFYLCASTETGNQPQHFGDGTRLSIL.